The 25 T cell receptor beta chains reported below all come from one sample, sequenced in a study of cytomegalovirus exposure and HLA in healthy donors. The primer mix had 60 Vbeta and 13 Jbeta primers. The protocol was immunoSEQ multiplex PCR, while the TCRdb copy is restricted to in-frame clones and leaves out a portion. The sample has 150,000 to 200,000 clones; around 81% are singletons. Sample: PBMCs. The receptors were sampled from a woman under 40 in good health and CMV-seronegative.

In nucleotides, the CDR3 is TGTGCCAGCAGGACAGGGTCGAACACTGAAGCTTTCTTT. The encoded protein is CASRTGSNTEAFF. This rearrangement joins TRBV6-5 to TRBJ1-1, with TRBD1 identical over 7 bases. Per the germline V gene, CDR1 is MNHEY and CDR2 is SVGAGI. The CDR3 sequence is 13 residues long. The trim removed 6 bases at V and 1 base at J, leaving 2 bases unmatched.

The V call is TRBV5-1, the J call TRBJ2-5, with TRBD2 matching 7 bases. Germline CDR1 SGHRS, CDR2 YFSETQ. This CDR3 region has 15 residues. After removal of 3 bases from V and 2 bases from J, the junction contained 7 bases not matched to a gene. In DNA, the CDR3 is TGCGCCAGCAGCTGGGGGAGGGGAACTCAAGAGACCCAGTACTTC. It yields the protein CASSWGRGTQETQYF. Full variable domain (rest looked up from reference TRBV5-1 and TRBJ2-5): KAGVTQTPRYLIKTRGQQVTLSCSPISGHRSVSWYQQTPGQGLQFLFEYFSETQRNKGNFPGRFSGRQFSNSRSEMNVSTLELGDSALYLCASSWGRGTQETQYFGPGTRLLVL.

The chain has TRBV5-1 and TRBJ2-1; D possibly corresponds to TRBD2 (5 bases). Deletions cut 4 bases from V and 3 bases from J, with 11 bases between. Per germline, CDR1 SGHRS and CDR2 YFSETQ. This CDR3 has 14 amino acids. Written as DNA, the CDR3 is TGCGCCAGCAGCCCACCACGGGGCTACAATGAGCAGTTCTTC. Translation: CASSPPRGYNEQFF.

The chain combines TRBV5-6 with TRBJ2-7; D is perhaps TRBD2 (7 bases). Trimming removed 6 bases from V and 2 bases from J, with 24 bases in between. CDR1 and CDR2 from the germline V gene are SGHDT and YYEEEE. This CDR3 has 17 amino acids. DNA of the CDR3: TGTGCCAGCACCTTCAGGGGCCTGGCGGGGGACCCCTACGAGCAGTACTTC. This gives the protein CASTFRGLAGDPYEQYF.

This chain connects TRBV2 to TRBJ2-1, with D unresolved. CDR3 length: 13 residues. V shed 4 bases and J shed 8 bases, with 12 bases lying between them. Germline CDR1 SNHLY, CDR2 FYNNEI. CDR3 sequence reads: CASSVQMGDEQFF. The CDR3 bases are TGTGCCAGCAGTGTACAAATGGGCGATGAGCAGTTCTTC.

V is TRBV5-1 and J is TRBJ1-6; D perhaps matches TRBD1 (6 bases). The CDR3 consists of 18 residues. The V gene's germline CDR1 is SGHRS and CDR2 YFSETQ. The germline V and J ends were trimmed by 3 bases and 0 bases, with 16 bases remaining between them. The chain's CDR3 is CASSWIGQIASYNSPLHF. In DNA, the CDR3 is TGCGCCAGCAGCTGGATAGGACAGATTGCCTCCTATAATTCACCCCTCCACTTT.

V gene TRBV7-9 combines with J gene TRBJ2-7, with 10 bases identical to TRBD2. V was pared by 4 bases and J by 4 bases, with 10 bases of the junction left unmatched. The germline V gene encodes CDR1 SEHNR and CDR2 FQNEAQ (reference sequence). The CDR3 runs to 16 residues. In nucleotides, the CDR3 is TGTGCCAGCAGCTCGACCCCTAGCGGGAGACGATACGAGCAGTACTTC. This sequence encodes CASSSTPSGRRYEQYF.

In this sample, this clone turned up once. The chain recombines TRBV25-1 with TRBJ1-2; 7 bases align to TRBD1. CDR3 size: 15 residues. After removal of 4 bases from V and 7 bases from J, the junction contained 12 bases not matched to a gene. Per the germline V gene, CDR1 is MGHDK and CDR2 is SYGVNS. As DNA, the CDR3 is TGTGCCAGCAGTGCCCAGGGGGTGGGGGCCATTGGCTACACCTTC. Translation gives CASSAQGVGAIGYTF.

The chain employs TRBV10-1 and TRBJ1-2, with 8 positions matching TRBD1. The trim removed 6 bases at V and 4 bases at J, leaving 4 bases unmatched. Looked up from germline, CDR1 is WNHNN and CDR2 is SYGVQD (reference sequence). The CDR3 runs to 13 residues. The CDR3 bases are TGCGCCAGCAGGAGACAGGGGCGCTATGGCTACACCTTC. Translating gives CASRRQGRYGYTF.

This clone came up a few times. The rearrangement joins TRBV9 to TRBJ1-2; a weak D match, TRBD1 (5 bases). The CDR3 loop spans 16 amino acids. Germline V CDR1 and CDR2: SGDLS, YYNGEE. Trimming pared 4 bases from V and 8 bases from J, leaving 24 bases between. This CDR3 is CASSLLGLGREDGYTF. The CDR3 DNA sequence: TGTGCCAGCAGCCTATTGGGGCTTGGTCGGGAGGACGGCTACACCTTC.

The chain has TRBV7-9 and TRBJ1-3; 7 bases line up with TRBD1. After removal of 3 bases from V and 3 bases from J, the junction contained 5 bases not matched to a gene. CDR1 is SEHNR, CDR2 FQNEAQ, per germline (reference sequence). There are 15 residues in the CDR3. The CDR3 bases are TGTGCCAGCAGCTTGACAGGGAGTTATGGAAACACCATATATTTT. The encoded protein is CASSLTGSYGNTIYF.

This chain connects TRBV30 to TRBJ1-5; 7 positions match TRBD1. CDR1 is GTSNPN, CDR2 SVGIG, per germline (reference sequence). Germline trimming cut 0 bases from V and 7 bases from J; bases unmatched to any gene: 6. The CDR3 sequence is 14 residues long. The CDR3 here is CAWSVTTGKQPQHF. The CDR3 DNA is TGTGCCTGGAGTGTAACGACAGGGAAACAGCCCCAGCATTTT.

The chain uses TRBV19 and TRBJ1-1; the D gene is possibly TRBD1 (6 bases). Trimming left V 5 bases short and J 4 bases short, with 17 bases between. The length of the CDR3 is 15 residues. The germline V gene has CDR1 LNHDA and CDR2 SQIVND (reference sequence). The CDR3 DNA is TGTGCCAGTAGTCCACGACGGGGAGGGGGCACTGAAGCTTTCTTT. Its translation: CASSPRRGGGTEAFF.

V usage is TRBV28 and J usage is TRBJ1-1, with 11 bases aligning to TRBD1. The CDR3 spans 16 residues. The V gene end was trimmed by 8 bases and the J gene end by 3 bases; junction bases not matched to a gene: 11. CDR1 is MDHEN and CDR2 is SYDVKM in the germline V gene. The CDR3 DNA reads TGTGCCAGCGGGACAGGGGGGCTATCGTCTGACACTGAAGCTTTCTTT. Translated: CASGTGGLSSDTEAFF. Based on the CDR3 plus reference TRBV28 and TRBJ1-1, the full variable domain is DVKVTQSSRYLVKRTGEKVFLECVQDMDHENMFWYRQDPGLGLRLIYFSYDVKMKEKGDIPEGYSVSREKKERFSLILESASTNQTSMYLCASGTGGLSSDTEAFFGQGTRLTVV.

This chain uses TRBV19 with TRBJ1-5; 11 bases line up with TRBD1. V was clipped by 8 bases and J by 4 bases; unmatched bases: 7. There are 15 residues in the CDR3. Germline V gene lookup returns CDR1 LNHDA and CDR2 SQIVND (reference sequence). The CDR3 sequence is CASRPDRGRNQPQHF. CDR3 DNA: TGTGCCAGTCGTCCGGACAGGGGGCGAAATCAGCCCCAGCATTTT. Together with reference TRBV19 and TRBJ1-5, the CDR3 gives the full variable domain: DGGITQSPKYLFRKEGQNVTLSCEQNLNHDAMYWYRQDPGQGLRLIYYSQIVNDFQKGDIAEGYSVSREKKESFPLTVTSAQKNPTAFYLCASRPDRGRNQPQHFGDGTRLSIL.

This clone showed up just a few times. V is TRBV6-1 and J is TRBJ1-3; a weak D match, TRBD1 (5 bases). The CDR3 consists of 14 residues. With 3 bases removed from V and 6 bases from J, the gap between germline ends came to 12 bases. CDR1 and CDR2 from the germline V gene are MNHNS and SASEGT. The CDR3 loop is CASSDRVKANTIYF. The CDR3 DNA sequence: TGTGCCAGCAGTGACAGGGTTAAAGCAAACACCATATATTTT.

The chain combines TRBV9 with TRBJ2-3; 9 bases line up with TRBD2. The V segment lost 4 bases and the J segment 5 bases; nucleotides outside the gene matches: 8. This CDR3 has 15 amino acids. Germline lookup yields CDR1 SGDLS and CDR2 YYNGEE. The CDR3 region has the DNA TGTGCCAGCAGCCCCAGAGCGGGAGGTAAAGATACGCAGTATTTT. Residues: CASSPRAGGKDTQYF.

This clone was counted a few times. The genes are TRBV2 and TRBJ1-6; D uncertain. This CDR3 is built from 15 residues. V dropped 6 bases and J dropped 7 bases, with 16 bases sitting between them. Germline lookup yields CDR1 SNHLY and CDR2 FYNNEI. CDR3 DNA: TGTGCCAGCAGAACACAGAGTCTTGGGAATTCACCCCTCCACTTT. This encodes CASRTQSLGNSPLHF. The entire variable domain, with the rest obtained from reference TRBV2 and TRBJ1-6, is as follows: EPEVTQTPSHQVTQMGQEVILRCVPISNHLYFYWYRQILGQKVEFLVSFYNNEISEKSEIFDDQFSVERPDGSNFTLKIRSTKLEDSAMYFCASRTQSLGNSPLHFGNGTRLTVT.

The genes are TRBV19 and TRBJ2-1; 11 bases fit TRBD2. V lost 4 bases to trimming and J lost 2 bases; unmatched junction nucleotides: 1. The CDR3 totals 15 residues. The germline CDR1 and CDR2 sequences are LNHDA and SQIVND (reference sequence). The CDR3, as DNA: TGTGCCAGTAGTAAGGGACTAGCGGCCTACAATGAGCAGTTCTTC. This translates into CASSKGLAAYNEQFF.

The chain is built from TRBV7-6 and TRBJ1-2, with D possibly being TRBD1 (5 bases). With 0 bases removed from V and 5 bases from J, the gap between germline ends came to 10 bases. The CDR3 is 14 residues long. Per the germline V gene, CDR1 is SGHVS and CDR2 is FNYEAQ. CDR3 sequence (DNA): TGTGCCAGCAGCTTAGCTACAGGATCTTATGGCTACACCTTC. It is translated as CASSLATGSYGYTF.

V gene TRBV5-1 combines with J gene TRBJ2-2; TRBD1 is a possible D gene (6 bases). V was cut by 4 bases and J by 4 bases, with 14 bases left in between. The length of the CDR3 is 15 residues. Germline-derived CDR1 and CDR2 are SGHRS and YFSETQ. CDR3: CASSLRGDLTGELFF. The CDR3 nucleotides are TGCGCCAGCAGCCTCAGGGGCGATCTCACCGGGGAGCTGTTTTTT.

The J gene is TRBJ2-1, the V gene TRBV7-6; 11 bases agree with TRBD2. The ends lost 5 bases at V and 8 bases at J; junction bases unmatched: 8. CDR1 SGHVS and CDR2 FNYEAQ come from the germline V gene. The CDR3 contains 15 residues. The CDR3 loop reads CASSTTSGISHEQFF. As DNA, the CDR3 is TGTGCCAGCAGCACGACTAGCGGGATTTCCCATGAGCAGTTCTTC.

The genes are TRBV10-3 and TRBJ2-3, with D possibly matching TRBD2 (6 bases). Germline V CDR1 and CDR2: ENHRY, SYGVKD. The V end was cut by 4 bases, the J end by 1 base, with 9 bases between. CDR3 length: 14 amino acids. CDR3 amino acids: CAISGASGTDTQYF. The CDR3 DNA follows: TGTGCCATCAGTGGGGCTAGCGGCACAGATACGCAGTATTTT.

J is TRBJ2-6 and V is TRBV4-2; TRBD1 matches 8 bases. The CDR3 contains 18 residues. With 1 base clipped from V and 2 bases from J, the junction kept 7 bases outside the gene matches. Per germline, CDR1 LGHNA and CDR2 YNFKEQ. The CDR3, as DNA: TGTGCCAGCAGCCAAGTTTCAGGGGGCTCGGCTGGGGCCAACGTCCTGACTTTC. Translated, it gives CASSQVSGGSAGANVLTF.

This rearrangement joins TRBV5-1 to TRBJ2-7; 7 bases are shared with TRBD1. The CDR3 is made up of 14 amino acids. Germline assignment: CDR1 SGHRS and CDR2 YFSETQ. V trimming: 0 bases; J trimming: 3 bases; junction bases outside the gene matches: 3. The CDR3: CASSLEQGFYEQYF. The CDR3 coding sequence is TGCGCCAGCAGCTTGGAACAGGGGTTCTACGAGCAGTACTTC.